A selection of T cell receptor beta chains follows, all from one sample in a study of cytomegalovirus exposure and HLA in healthy donors. Sequencing used immunoSEQ multiplex PCR; TCRdb keeps in-frame clones, though not all of them. The sample has 50,000 or so clones. The sequencing input was PBMCs. All receptors derive from a man aged 35-49 years in good health and CMV-seropositive. Each CDR3 is given with its conserved first and last residue. D genes are given only for firm matches.

j_gene,d_gene,v_gene,CDR3aa,CDR3nt
TRBJ2-5,TRBD2,TRBV30,CALSSGREETQYF,TGTGCGCTATCTAGCGGGAGGGAGGAGACCCAGTACTTC
TRBJ1-6,NA,TRBV9,CASSVDQANSPLHF,TGTGCCAGCAGCGTAGACCAGGCTAATTCACCCCTCCACTTT
TRBJ2-5,TRBD1,TRBV7-7,CASSLQGTGDETQYF,TGTGCTAGCAGCTTACAGGGGACAGGGGACGAGACCCAGTACTTC
TRBJ1-3,NA,TRBV6-1,CASSEWTDSGNTIYF,TGTGCCAGCAGTGAATGGACAGACTCTGGAAACACCATATATTTT
TRBJ2-3,NA,TRBV7-7,CASSLAGSPDTQYF,TGTGCTAGCAGCTTAGCTGGGAGCCCAGATACGCAGTATTTT
TRBJ2-7,NA,TRBV13,CASSFGGIGQVVYEQYF,TGTGCCAGCAGCTTCGGGGGAATAGGGCAAGTCGTCTACGAGCAGTACTTC
TRBJ2-2,NA,TRBV27,CASSPGRVTGELFF,TGTGCCAGCAGTCCGGGCAGGGTCACCGGGGAGCTGTTTTTT
TRBJ2-5,NA,TRBV27,CASSLSFPTQETQYF,TGTGCCAGCAGTTTATCGTTCCCCACACAAGAGACCCAGTACTTC
TRBJ2-5,NA,TRBV7-2,CASSLGLFSQETQYF,TGTGCCAGCAGCTTAGGACTGTTTTCCCAAGAGACCCAGTACTTC
TRBJ2-7,TRBD1,TRBV9,CASSVGGQGYEQYF,TGTGCCAGCAGCGTAGGGGGACAGGGCTACGAGCAGTACTTC
TRBJ2-3,TRBD1,TRBV11-2,CASSFRTGPDTQYF,TGTGCCAGCAGCTTCCGGACAGGGCCAGATACGCAGTATTTT
TRBJ2-7,TRBD2,TRBV5-1,CASNEAAGGYEQYF,TGCGCCAGCAACGAGGCAGCGGGAGGGTACGAGCAGTACTTC